The 6 T cell receptor beta chains listed next were all sequenced from one sample in a study of T-cell reconstitution after alpha-beta-depleted transplantation in children (TCRdb year 2016). This specimen's treatment or condition label, per the study, means: allogeneic hematopoietic cell transplantation with graft depleted of TCRalphabeta T cells and CD19 B cells. Receptors were amplified or captured by PCR. Sequencing took place on an Illumina HiSeq 2500. TCR library preparation used molecular barcoding, with unique molecular identifiers applied to normalize quantification of the TCRbeta repertoire. TCRdb reran the public reads through fastp at Q25 and MiXCR, keeping productive beta chains. Duplicate CDR3 protein sequences are folded into a single record with the most common DNA and genes. The sample profile shows 330,000 or so distinct CDR3 sequences; around a tenth of them were found once. Clones ranked in the top ten supply less than 9% of the sample.

The sequencing used PBMCs, collected before TCRalphabeta/CD19-depleted stem cell transplant. The receptor source for this set is a boy under three years old with acute myeloid leukemia, due to receive a stem cell transplant.

In this sample, this clonotype turned up many times. J is TRBJ2-5 and V is TRBV28; 11 bases align to TRBD1. The CDR3 has 15 residues. V was pared by 5 bases and J by 5 bases, with 7 bases of the junction left unmatched. Germline CDR1 MDHEN, CDR2 SYDVKM. CDR3 residues: CASSRTGGVRETQYF. The CDR3 nucleotides are TGTGCCAGCAGTAGGACAGGGGGCGTAAGGGAGACCCAGTACTTC.

The chain uses TRBV5-1 and TRBJ1-5; no clear D. This CDR3 has 15 amino acids. The V gene's germline CDR1 is SGHRS and CDR2 YFSETQ. V was pared by 4 bases and J by 5 bases, with 16 bases between. Here the CDR3 DNA reads TGCGCCAGCAGCATCTCCCAGGCGTTACATCAGCCCCAGCATTTT. Residues: CASSISQALHQPQHF.

The genes are TRBV7-3 and TRBJ2-3; TRBD2 agrees at 10 bases. After removal of 4 bases from V and 3 bases from J, the junction contained 4 bases not matched to a gene. This CDR3 region has 15 residues. Germline assignment: CDR1 SGHTA and CDR2 FQGTGA. CDR3 sequence: CASSSGTSVTDTQYF. CDR3 bases: TGTGCCAGCAGCTCCGGGACTAGCGTGACAGATACGCAGTATTTT.

This clonotype was seen many times. CDR3 sequence: CAWRDRGNSPLHF. DNA of the CDR3: TGTGCCTGGAGGGACAGGGGGAATTCACCCCTCCACTTT. This chain joins TRBV30 and TRBJ1-6, with 10 bases fitting TRBD1. Unmatched junction bases numbered 0, after V lost 3 bases and J lost 7 bases. Germline V gives CDR1 GTSNPN, CDR2 SVGIG (reference sequence). The CDR3 covers 13 residues.

The rearrangement uses TRBV20-1 and TRBJ2-5, with D possibly called TRBD1 or TRBD2 (6 bases each). CDR3 length: 14 amino acids. Germline values: CDR1 DFQATT, CDR2 SNEGSKA (reference sequence). Trimming cost V 0 bases and J 3 bases, with 11 bases left between them. The CDR3 here is CSAREGGWKETQYF. In nucleotides, the CDR3 is TGCAGTGCTAGAGAGGGGGGCTGGAAAGAGACCCAGTACTTC.

The J gene is TRBJ2-2, the V gene TRBV18, with 7 bases lining up with TRBD2. The V gene end was trimmed by 2 bases and the J gene end by 5 bases; junction bases not matched to a gene: 2. The germline V gene encodes CDR1 KGHSH and CDR2 LQKENI. This CDR3 region has 14 residues. The chain's CDR3 is CASSPRRGTGELFF. Here the CDR3 DNA reads TGTGCCAGCTCACCAAGGCGGGGGACCGGGGAGCTGTTTTTT. Using reference TRBV18 and TRBJ2-2 for the parts outside the CDR3, the full variable domain is NAGVMQNPRHLVRRRGQEARLRCSPMKGHSHVYWYRQLPEEGLKFMVYLQKENIIDESGMPKERFSAEFPKEGPSILRIQQVVRGDSAAYFCASSPRRGTGELFFGEGSRLTVL.